This TCR beta chain derives from a study of T cell repertoires in cytomegalovirus infection (dated by TCRdb to between 2018 and 2021). For the wider study: Because public TCR beta signatures pointed to carriage of CMV infection together with the matching HLA type, the HLA type of each donor mattered for the analysis. Paper-wide results and their limitations: In both this cohort and an independent 352-donor cohort, the cumulative frequency of public TCR beta family members distinguished carriers of CMV infection plus the relevant HLA type. In the ex vivo response, HLA-C-restricted CMV-specific TCR beta clonotypes were dominant, and in two of eight donors the single most frequent clonotype came from this HLA-C-restricted group.

This clonotype occurred a few times. Its antigen has not been determined. No clone much larger than this one lies a single base away; base qualities are absent. CDR1 and CDR2 are drawn from the germline V gene: WSHSY, SAAADI. After removal of 7 bases from V and 0 bases from J, the junction retains 6 bases not matched to a gene. From the cysteine through the phenylalanine, the CDR3 covers 14 amino acids. Left in the record is the CDR3 DNA by itself, 42 bases read in frame from the first base. Sequencing was performed on an Illumina HiSeq 1500. TCRdb redid the processing of the public reads, applying fastp at Q25 and MiXCR, and retained in-frame beta chains. Entries are consolidated by CDR3 protein sequence, retaining the most common genes and DNA. The table for this sample lists hundreds of thousands of distinct CDR3 sequences; 20% to 25% of them were counted only once. Of the sample, 7.5% to 9% falls within the top ten clones.

This TCR derives from a human donor in good health (CMV status not recorded). Some clones in this sample may be carry-over from other donors' samples. The rearrangement combines TRBV10-2 with TRBJ2-7, with TRBD1 matching 7 junction bases. The sample was CD8+ T cells from PBMCs. The CDR3 region has the sequence CASTWDSSSYEQYF. The nucleotide sequence reads TGCGCCAGCACCTGGGACAGTAGCTCCTACGAGCAGTACTTC.